This T cell receptor beta chain derives from a study of T-cell memory formation after mild COVID-19. Findings and limits, study-wide: CD4/CD8 balance held among clones contracting day 15 to 85, and later expanders leaned CD4+.

As to this clonotype: Its target is not known.

The CDR3 runs to 14 residues. The V gene lost 3 bases and the J gene lost 2 bases, with 12 bases spanning the gap. In germline, CDR1 is DFQATT, CDR2 SNEGSKA (reference sequence). Each CDR3 protein is one row after TCRdb ran MiXCR on the 5' RACE reads. Seen here are around 250,000 distinct CDR3 sequences, 9.4% observed once, and the top ten hold 20% to 25%. The sequence came from a young man who had mild COVID-19 (a few samples of this study predate the infection). Cell type and time point are not known. The chain carries TRBV20-1 and TRBJ2-3; the D call may be TRBD1 or TRBD2 (5 bases each). The sample taken for sequencing was PBMCs or a T cell subset sorted from them (not recorded which). The CDR3 is CSASGGSSTDTQYF. CDR3 coding DNA: TGCAGTGCTAGTGGGGGTTCTTCCACAGATACGCAGTATTTT.